The T cell receptor (beta chain) described here comes from a study of monozygotic twins with inflammatory bowel disease (dated by TCRdb to the late 2010s). Notes on the research overall: A total of some 30 monozygotic twin pairs were included in the full study, comprising nine German pairs (four IBD-concordant, five IBD-discordant) and 19 IBD-discordant Danish pairs. The search for disease-associated traits relied mainly on comparing IBD patients with their genetically identical healthy co-twins within discordant pairs. Each individual had, on average, about 151 000 unique TCRalpha sequences and 181 000 unique TCRbeta sequences available for analysis.

Points the paper makes about the study in general: The results gave no support for a single strong signal or clonotype linked to IBD. IBD patients had lower TCRbeta repertoire diversity, measured by the inverse Simpson index, than their healthy co-twins. Concordant and discordant twins showed no difference in repertoire similarity, possibly because of limited statistical power. Because patients were on differing immunosuppressive treatments, the repertoires may have picked up extra background noise and inter-individual variability. Distinction between different T cell subtypes could not be achieved in the analysis. Compared with healthy twins, IBD patients had fewer clonotypes in common with other individuals, a difference most pronounced in patients showing signs of disease activity.

From each donor, an approximately 2.5 ml peripheral blood sample was drawn into PAXgene tubes and stored at -80 degrees C. Total RNA was isolated from whole blood with the PAXgene blood miRNA kit on an automated QIAcube, without T cell sorting. Peripheral blood from monozygotic twin pairs who were concordant or discordant for inflammatory bowel disease underwent deep TCRalpha and TCRbeta repertoire profiling using unique molecular barcoding. Smoking habits were recorded for all twin pairs, and each individual was classified as a current, former or never smoker. For this clonotype: Its specific antigen is unknown.

The library was produced with 5' RACE. Each TCR library was prepared from 3,000 to 4,500 ng of total RNA. For each sample, cDNA was synthesized in eight separate reactions using SMARTScribe reverse transcriptase. During cDNA synthesis, template switching was used to introduce unique molecular identifiers that contained a 6-nucleotide sample barcode. Two nested PCRs of approximately 16 and 9 cycles amplified the TCRalpha and TCRbeta cDNA, and bead purification followed each PCR. Before amplification, cDNA was treated with uracil DNA-glycosylase and purified using the QIAquick PCR purification kit. The second PCR added Illumina TruSeq-compatible adapters along with sample-specific barcodes. Library quality and concentration were assessed using TapeStation and Qubit, and 4.5 to 5.5 ng of each library was pooled. The pooled libraries were sequenced with 2 x 100 bp reads and custom sequencing primers on an Illumina HiSeq2500 single-index Rapid Run. On the authors' methods: UMI-based consensus assembly with MiGEC version 1.2.6 was used to correct PCR and sequencing errors. MiXCR version 2.1.1 was used to carry out V(D)J alignment, clonotype assembly and CDR3 extraction. To normalise gene usage, clonotype sharing and MAIT/NKT TCR abundance, the analysis used the top 1000, 10 000 and 20 000 clonotypes per sample. Diversity was computed as the inverse Simpson index with the vegan R package after downsampling to 27 000 UMIs. Paired Mann-Whitney U tests were applied to discordant twin pairs, with Benjamini-Hochberg correction for multiple testing. TCRdb reprocessed the reads into one record per CDR3 protein sequence, lacking DNA. None of the V and J calls come from the authors' own analysis; TCRdb made them. The table kept for this sample lists under 350,000 distinct CDR3 sequences. About 5% of the sample belongs to the ten largest clones.

Sequencing input: blood. The receptor's source is a human donor with ulcerative colitis or Crohn's disease, or a healthy co-twin of an affected twin (not recorded which).

Here the CDR3 is given as CASSLAGGFDTQYF. The chain employs TRBV7-6 and TRBJ2-3; TCRdb's D call, TRBD1, is unchecked because there is no DNA. Counted from cysteine to phenylalanine, this CDR3 has 14 amino acids. No DNA is recorded. Via the germline V gene, CDR1 is SGHVS and CDR2 FNYEAQ.